The present TCR beta chain was sequenced within a study of regulatory T cells in long-lasting Graves disease. Study as a whole: Patients newly diagnosed with Graves' had been on antithyroid drugs for under 3 months.

Broader study findings: TCR diversity was lower in persistent Graves' patients than in newly diagnosed ones.

Comments on this clonotype: As yet, its antigen is unknown.

The CDR3 spans 12 residues. CDR1 MGHRA and CDR2 YSYEKL come from the germline V gene. V lost 3 bases to trimming and J lost 6 bases, with 7 bases between them. Libraries of TCR beta came from iRepertoire HTBI primers plus Arm-PCR of CDR3 regions. TCRdb re-derived calls from the multiplex PCR reads in MiXCR, one entry per CDR3 protein. The table has 360,000 or so distinct CDR3 sequences, about 11% seen once. The time point: newly diagnosed GD, antithyroid drugs for less than 3 months. Researchers made the TCR library from RNA that was extracted from PBMCs. These records were also assigned to another study, of T cells in Graves' hyperthyroidism and ophthalmopathy. As that report states: During a first-round RT-PCR of the TCR CDR3, the HTBI primer set was used.

This sample comprised peripheral blood mononuclear cells (PBMCs), obtained at new diagnosis, from a patient treated with antithyroid drugs. The receptor's source is a woman between 18 and 29 years old with Graves disease. J is TRBJ2-3 and V is TRBV4-1; D call uncertain. DNA for the CDR3: TGCGCCAGCAGCCAGCTAGGTGATACGCAGTATTTT. This translates into CASSQLGDTQYF.